This TCR beta chain was sequenced in a study of blood T cell repertoires in COVID-19 (TCRdb year 2020). In the study overall: The collaborator samples originated in the United States, Italy and Spain and spanned the acute and convalescent phases of COVID-19. The material from the prospective study consisted of cDNA or gDNA derived from T cells, B-cell-depleted T cells, or PBMCs. Deeply sampled blood TCRbeta repertoires from subjects exposed to, actively infected with, or recovered from COVID-19 were included in the dataset. The repertoires were released in a freely available public database intended as a resource for research on the immune response to SARS-CoV-2. Samples came from the ongoing ImmuneRACE study (first 160 participants) plus 1,254 subjects from 6 global collaborators. Nearly every sample came with metadata listing a de-identified subject ID, COVID-19 status, age in years and sex. Where available, HLA class I and class II types were obtained from metadata supplied by the sample provider rather than from assay-based typing.

From the cysteine through the phenylalanine, the CDR3 covers 16 amino acids. Only the CDR3 part of the read is kept: 48 bases, read in frame from the first base. The germline V gene (reference sequence) sets CDR1 to SGHKS and CDR2 to YYEKEE. Relative to germline, V is 7 bases shorter and J is 2 bases shorter, with 21 bases between their ends. The immunoSEQ Assay, a bias-controlled multiplex PCR, was used to amplify TCRbeta CDR3 regions from genomic DNA. On the study's bioinformatics: Nucleated cell counts per sample were estimated from amplification of reference gene primers within the assay. Sequence reads were collapsed and filtered to measure the absolute abundance of every unique TCRbeta CDR3 rearrangement. Productive Simpson clonality was computed per sample as the square root of Simpson's diversity index over productive rearrangements. Sourced from immuneACCESS, this table was stored by TCRdb with only in-frame sequences that have V and J called. A share of the clones is absent; for the studies checked, an unresolved V gene accounts for under half, and the remainder has no known explanation. Clonal size and the V and J genes are those of that table, whereas D and trimming came from the DNA. Within this sample are 150,000 or so clones, with roughly 80% of them counted one time only. The ten largest clones take up about 0.58% of the sample.

Overall study outcomes, separate from this receptor: The amount of clinical and demographic metadata varied by source and participant and was provided uncurated.

This clone has only one observation. What this receptor recognizes is not known. No per-base quality is available; no much larger clone lies one base away. Whole blood was collected in K2EDTA tubes by collaborating institutions according to the institutions' own protocols. Collaborator samples were shipped for TCRbeta analysis as frozen whole blood, isolated PBMCs, or DNA extracted from either sample type. Recombination joined TRBV5-5 with TRBJ1-1; too little of a D gene remains to name it. Sequenced: peripheral blood. This receptor was identified in a man between 60 and 75 years old with acute or convalescent COVID-19. In nucleotide form, the sequence is TGTGCCAGCGCCTCAATTACAACAGAGTCTAACACTGAAGCTTTCTTT. The translation is CASASITTESNTEAFF.